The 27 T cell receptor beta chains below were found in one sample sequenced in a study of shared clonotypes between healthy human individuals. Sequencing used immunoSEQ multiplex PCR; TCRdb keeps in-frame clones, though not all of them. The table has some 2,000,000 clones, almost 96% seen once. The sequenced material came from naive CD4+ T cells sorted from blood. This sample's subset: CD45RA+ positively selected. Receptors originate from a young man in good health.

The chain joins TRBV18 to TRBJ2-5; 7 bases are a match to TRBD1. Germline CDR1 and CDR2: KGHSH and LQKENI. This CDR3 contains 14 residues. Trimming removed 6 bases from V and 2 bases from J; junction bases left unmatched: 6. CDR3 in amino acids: CASSPDRRQETQYF. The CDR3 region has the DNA TGTGCCAGCTCCCCGGACAGGAGACAAGAGACCCAGTACTTC.

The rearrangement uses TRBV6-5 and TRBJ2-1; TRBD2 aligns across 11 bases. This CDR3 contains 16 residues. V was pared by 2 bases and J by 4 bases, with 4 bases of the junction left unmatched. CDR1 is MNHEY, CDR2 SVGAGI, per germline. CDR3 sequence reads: CASSYGLAGGYNEQFF. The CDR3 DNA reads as TGTGCCAGCAGTTACGGGCTAGCGGGGGGTTACAATGAGCAGTTCTTC.

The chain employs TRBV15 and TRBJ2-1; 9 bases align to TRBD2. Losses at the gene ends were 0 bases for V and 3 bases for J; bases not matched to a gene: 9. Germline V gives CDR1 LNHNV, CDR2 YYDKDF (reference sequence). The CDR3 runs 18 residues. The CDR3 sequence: CATSRDGIGLANYNEQFF. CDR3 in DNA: TGTGCCACCAGCAGAGATGGTATTGGACTAGCGAACTACAATGAGCAGTTCTTC.

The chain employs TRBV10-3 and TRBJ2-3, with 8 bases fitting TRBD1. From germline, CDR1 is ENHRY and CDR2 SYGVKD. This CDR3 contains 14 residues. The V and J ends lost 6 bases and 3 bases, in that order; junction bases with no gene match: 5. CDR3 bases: TGTGCCATCAGGATGGGACAGGTGACAGATACGCAGTATTTT. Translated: CAIRMGQVTDTQYF.

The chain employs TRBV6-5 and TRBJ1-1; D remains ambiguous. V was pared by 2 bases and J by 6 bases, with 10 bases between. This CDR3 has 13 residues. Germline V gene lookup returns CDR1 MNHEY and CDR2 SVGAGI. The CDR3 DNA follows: TGTGCCAGCAGTTACCGTACAGACTCTGAAGCTTTCTTT. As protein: CASSYRTDSEAFF.

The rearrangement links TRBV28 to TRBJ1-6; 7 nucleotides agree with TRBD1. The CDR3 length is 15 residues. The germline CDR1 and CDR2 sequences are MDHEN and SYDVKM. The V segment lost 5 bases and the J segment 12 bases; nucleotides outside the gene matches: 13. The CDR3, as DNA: TGTGCCAGCAGTAGCTCGAGACAGGGAGAGAGACCCCTCCACTTT. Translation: CASSSSRQGERPLHF.

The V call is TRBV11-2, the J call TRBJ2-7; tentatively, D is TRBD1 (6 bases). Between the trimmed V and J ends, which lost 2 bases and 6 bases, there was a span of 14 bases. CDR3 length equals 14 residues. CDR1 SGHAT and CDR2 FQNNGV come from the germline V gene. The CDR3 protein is CASSLWQGPSEQYF. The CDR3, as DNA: TGTGCCAGCAGCTTATGGCAGGGGCCAAGCGAGCAGTACTTC.

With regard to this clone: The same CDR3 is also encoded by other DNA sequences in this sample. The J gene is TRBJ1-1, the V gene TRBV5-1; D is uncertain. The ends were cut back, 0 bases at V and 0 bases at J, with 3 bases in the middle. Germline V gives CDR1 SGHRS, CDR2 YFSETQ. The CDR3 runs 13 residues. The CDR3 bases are TGCGCCAGCAGCTTGGCAGTGAACACTGAAGCTTTCTTT. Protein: CASSLAVNTEAFF.

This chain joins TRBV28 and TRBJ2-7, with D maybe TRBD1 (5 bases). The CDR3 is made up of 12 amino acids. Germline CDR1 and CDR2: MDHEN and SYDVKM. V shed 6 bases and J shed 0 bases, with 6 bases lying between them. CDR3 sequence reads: CASRDTSYEQYF. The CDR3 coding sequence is TGTGCCAGCAGGGACACCTCCTACGAGCAGTACTTC.

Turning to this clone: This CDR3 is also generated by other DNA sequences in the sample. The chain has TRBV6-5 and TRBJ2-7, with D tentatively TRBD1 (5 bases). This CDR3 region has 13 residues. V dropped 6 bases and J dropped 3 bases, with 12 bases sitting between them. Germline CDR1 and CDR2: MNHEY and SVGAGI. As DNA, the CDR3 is TGTGCCAGCAGCTCTACAGGTGGCTACGAGCAGTACTTC. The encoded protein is CASSSTGGYEQYF.

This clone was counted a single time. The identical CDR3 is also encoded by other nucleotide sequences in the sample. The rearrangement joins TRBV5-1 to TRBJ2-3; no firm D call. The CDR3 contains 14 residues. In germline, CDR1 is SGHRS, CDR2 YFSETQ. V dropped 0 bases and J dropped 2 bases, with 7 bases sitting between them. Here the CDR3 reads CASSLGATTDTQYF. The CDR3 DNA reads TGCGCCAGCAGCTTGGGAGCGACCACAGATACGCAGTATTTT. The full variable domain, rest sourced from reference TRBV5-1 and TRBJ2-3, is KAGVTQTPRYLIKTRGQQVTLSCSPISGHRSVSWYQQTPGQGLQFLFEYFSETQRNKGNFPGRFSGRQFSNSRSEMNVSTLELGDSALYLCASSLGATTDTQYFGPGTRLTVL.

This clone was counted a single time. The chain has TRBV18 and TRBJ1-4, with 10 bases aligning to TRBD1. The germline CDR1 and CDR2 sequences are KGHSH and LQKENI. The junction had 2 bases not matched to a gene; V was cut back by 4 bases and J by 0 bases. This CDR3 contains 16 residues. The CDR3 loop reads CASSRGTGATNEKLFF. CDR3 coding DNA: TGTGCCAGCTCACGCGGGACAGGGGCAACTAATGAAAAACTGTTTTTT.

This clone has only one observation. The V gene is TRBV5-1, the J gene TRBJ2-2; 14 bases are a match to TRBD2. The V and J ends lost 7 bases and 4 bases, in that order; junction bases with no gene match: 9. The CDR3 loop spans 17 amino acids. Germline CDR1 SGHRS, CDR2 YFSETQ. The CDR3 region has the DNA TGCGCCAGCTTGGGAGCCGGGACTAGCGGGAGCACCGGGGAGCTGTTTTTT. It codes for CASLGAGTSGSTGELFF. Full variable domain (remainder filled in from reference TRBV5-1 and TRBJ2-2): KAGVTQTPRYLIKTRGQQVTLSCSPISGHRSVSWYQQTPGQGLQFLFEYFSETQRNKGNFPGRFSGRQFSNSRSEMNVSTLELGDSALYLCASLGAGTSGSTGELFFGEGSRLTVL.

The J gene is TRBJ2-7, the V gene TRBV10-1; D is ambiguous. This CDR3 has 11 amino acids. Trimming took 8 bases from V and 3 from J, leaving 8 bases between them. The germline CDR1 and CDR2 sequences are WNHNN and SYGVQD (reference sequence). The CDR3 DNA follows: TGCGCCAGCGGCGACCACTACGAGCAGTACTTC. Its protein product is CASGDHYEQYF.

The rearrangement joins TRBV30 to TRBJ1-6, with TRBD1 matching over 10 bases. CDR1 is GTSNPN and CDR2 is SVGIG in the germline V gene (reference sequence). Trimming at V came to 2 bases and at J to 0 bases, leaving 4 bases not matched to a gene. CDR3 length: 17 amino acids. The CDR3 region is CAWSRDRGGSYNSPLHF. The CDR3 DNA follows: TGTGCCTGGAGTCGGGACAGGGGAGGCTCCTATAATTCACCCCTCCACTTT.

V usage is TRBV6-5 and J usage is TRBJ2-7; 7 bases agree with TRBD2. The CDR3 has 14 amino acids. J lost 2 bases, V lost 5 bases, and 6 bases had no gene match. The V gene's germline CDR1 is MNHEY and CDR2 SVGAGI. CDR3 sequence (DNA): TGTGCCAGCAGTGTGCGGGGGAGGCCCTACGAGCAGTACTTC. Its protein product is CASSVRGRPYEQYF.

CDR3: CAWSTHKKGGSNQPQHF. The CDR3 coding sequence is TGTGCCTGGAGTACCCATAAAAAAGGGGGAAGCAATCAGCCCCAGCATTTT. The chain combines TRBV30 with TRBJ1-5, with a tentative D call TRBD1 (6 bases). CDR3 length: 17 amino acids. Looked up from germline, CDR1 is GTSNPN and CDR2 is SVGIG (reference sequence). V lost 2 bases and J lost 1, with 18 bases in between.

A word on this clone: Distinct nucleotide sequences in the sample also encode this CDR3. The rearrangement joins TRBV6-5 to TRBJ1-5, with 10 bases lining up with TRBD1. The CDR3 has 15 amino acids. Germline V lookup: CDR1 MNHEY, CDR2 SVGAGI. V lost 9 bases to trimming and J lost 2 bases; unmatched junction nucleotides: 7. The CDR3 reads CASRPGTGGNQPQHF. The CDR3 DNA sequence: TGTGCCAGTAGACCCGGGACAGGGGGCAATCAGCCCCAGCATTTT.

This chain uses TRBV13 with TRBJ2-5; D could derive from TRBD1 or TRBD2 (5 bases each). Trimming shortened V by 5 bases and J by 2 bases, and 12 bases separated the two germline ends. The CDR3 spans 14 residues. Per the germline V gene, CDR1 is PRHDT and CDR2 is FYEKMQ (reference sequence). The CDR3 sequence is CASSARDGQETQYF. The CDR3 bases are TGTGCCAGCAGCGCGAGGGACGGACAAGAGACCCAGTACTTC.

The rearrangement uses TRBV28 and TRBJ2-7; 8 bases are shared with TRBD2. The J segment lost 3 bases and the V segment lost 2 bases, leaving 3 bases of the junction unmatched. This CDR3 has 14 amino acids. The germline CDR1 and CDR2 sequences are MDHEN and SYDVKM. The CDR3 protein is CASSLRAGGYEQYF. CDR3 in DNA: TGTGCCAGCAGTTTAAGGGCGGGGGGCTACGAGCAGTACTTC.

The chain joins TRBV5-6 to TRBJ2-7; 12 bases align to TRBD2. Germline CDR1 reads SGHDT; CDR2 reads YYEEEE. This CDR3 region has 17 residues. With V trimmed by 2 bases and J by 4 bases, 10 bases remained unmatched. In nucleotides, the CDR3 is TGTGCCAGCAGCTTTGGGACTAGCGGGTTTACTCTTTACGAGCAGTACTTC. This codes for CASSFGTSGFTLYEQYF.

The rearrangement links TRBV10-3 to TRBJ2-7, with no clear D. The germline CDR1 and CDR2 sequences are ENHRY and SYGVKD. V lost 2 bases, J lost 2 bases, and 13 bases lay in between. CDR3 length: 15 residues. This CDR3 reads CAISERATSAYEQYF. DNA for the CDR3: TGTGCCATCAGTGAGAGGGCGACGTCCGCCTACGAGCAGTACTTC.

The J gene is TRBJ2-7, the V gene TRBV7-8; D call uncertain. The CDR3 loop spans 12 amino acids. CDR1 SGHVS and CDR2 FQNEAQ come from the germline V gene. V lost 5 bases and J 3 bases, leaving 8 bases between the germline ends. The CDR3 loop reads CASSPLRYEQYF. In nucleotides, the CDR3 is TGTGCCAGCAGCCCCTTGCGCTACGAGCAGTACTTC.

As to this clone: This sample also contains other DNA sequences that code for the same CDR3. DNA for the CDR3: TGCGCCAGCAGCCAAGTAGGTGGGTACGAGCAGTACTTC. Protein product: CASSQVGGYEQYF. The rearrangement uses TRBV4-1 and TRBJ2-7, with D uncertain. CDR3 size: 13 residues. Germline CDR1 reads MGHRA; CDR2 reads YSYEKL. The ends were cut back, 1 base at V and 4 bases at J, with 8 bases in the middle.

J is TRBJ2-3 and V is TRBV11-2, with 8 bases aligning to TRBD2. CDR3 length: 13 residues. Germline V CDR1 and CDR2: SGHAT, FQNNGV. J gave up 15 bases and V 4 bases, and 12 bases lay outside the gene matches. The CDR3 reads CASSSAVGTRTYF. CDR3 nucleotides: TGTGCCAGCAGCTCAGCCGTGGGGACTAGGACCTATTTT.

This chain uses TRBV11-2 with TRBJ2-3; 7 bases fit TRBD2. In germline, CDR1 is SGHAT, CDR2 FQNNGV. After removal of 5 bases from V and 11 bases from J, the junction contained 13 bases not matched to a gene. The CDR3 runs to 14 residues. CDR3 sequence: CASSPWDYPGVQYF. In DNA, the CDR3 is TGTGCCAGCAGCCCATGGGACTACCCCGGGGTGCAGTATTTT.

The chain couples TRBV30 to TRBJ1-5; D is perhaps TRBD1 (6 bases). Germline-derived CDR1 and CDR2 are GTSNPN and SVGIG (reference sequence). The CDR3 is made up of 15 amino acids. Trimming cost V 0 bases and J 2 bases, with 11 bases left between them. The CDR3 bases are TGTGCCTGGAGTGTATCACAGGGTCGCAATCAGCCCCAGCATTTT. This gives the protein CAWSVSQGRNQPQHF.